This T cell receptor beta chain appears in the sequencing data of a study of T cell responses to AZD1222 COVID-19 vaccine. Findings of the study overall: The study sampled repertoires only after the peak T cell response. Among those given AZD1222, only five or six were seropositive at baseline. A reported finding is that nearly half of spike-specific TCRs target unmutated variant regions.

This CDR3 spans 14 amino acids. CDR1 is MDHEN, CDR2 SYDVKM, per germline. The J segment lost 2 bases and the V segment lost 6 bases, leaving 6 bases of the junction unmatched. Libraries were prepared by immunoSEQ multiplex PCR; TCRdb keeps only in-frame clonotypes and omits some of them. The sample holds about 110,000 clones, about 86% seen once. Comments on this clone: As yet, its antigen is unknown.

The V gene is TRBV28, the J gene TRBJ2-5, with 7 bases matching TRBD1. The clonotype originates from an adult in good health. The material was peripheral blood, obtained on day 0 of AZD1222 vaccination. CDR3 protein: CASSTGQLQETQYF. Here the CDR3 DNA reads TGTGCCAGCAGCACGGGACAGCTACAAGAGACCCAGTACTTC.